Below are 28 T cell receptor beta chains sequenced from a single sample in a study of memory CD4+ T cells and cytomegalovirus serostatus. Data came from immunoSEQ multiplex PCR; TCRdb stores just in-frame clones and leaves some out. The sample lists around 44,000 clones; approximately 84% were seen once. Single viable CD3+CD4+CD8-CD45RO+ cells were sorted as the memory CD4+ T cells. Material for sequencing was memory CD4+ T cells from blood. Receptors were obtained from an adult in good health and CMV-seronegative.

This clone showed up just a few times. CDR3 residues: CASSRGQGDSPLHF. CDR3 coding DNA: TGCGCCAGCAGCCGGGGGCAGGGTGATTCACCCCTCCACTTT. The rearrangement links TRBV4-1 to TRBJ1-6; the D gene is possibly TRBD1 (6 bases). V lost 4 bases and J lost 8, with 12 bases in between. The CDR3 sequence is 14 residues long. CDR1 MGHRA and CDR2 YSYEKL come from the germline V gene.

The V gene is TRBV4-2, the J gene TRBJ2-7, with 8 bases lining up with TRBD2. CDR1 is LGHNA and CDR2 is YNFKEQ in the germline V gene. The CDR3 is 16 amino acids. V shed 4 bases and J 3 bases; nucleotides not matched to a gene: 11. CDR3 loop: CASSPGGAGELYEQYF. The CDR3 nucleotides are TGTGCCAGCAGCCCGGGAGGAGCGGGGGAGCTCTACGAGCAGTACTTC.

CDR3 sequence (DNA): TGTGCCAGCAGTGGGGGACTTAAAGAGACCCAGTACTTC. This sequence encodes CASSGGLKETQYF. The chain combines TRBV6-5 with TRBJ2-5; tentative D call: TRBD2 (6 bases). Germline V CDR1 and CDR2: MNHEY, SVGAGI. V lost 5 bases to trimming and J lost 3 bases, with 10 bases between them. The CDR3 runs 13 residues.

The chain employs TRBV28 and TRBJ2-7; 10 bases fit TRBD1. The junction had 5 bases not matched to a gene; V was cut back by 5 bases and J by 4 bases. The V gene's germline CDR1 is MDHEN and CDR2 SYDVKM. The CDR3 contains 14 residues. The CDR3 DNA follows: TGTGCCAGCAGTATGACAGGGGGCTGGTACGAGCAGTACTTC. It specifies CASSMTGGWYEQYF.

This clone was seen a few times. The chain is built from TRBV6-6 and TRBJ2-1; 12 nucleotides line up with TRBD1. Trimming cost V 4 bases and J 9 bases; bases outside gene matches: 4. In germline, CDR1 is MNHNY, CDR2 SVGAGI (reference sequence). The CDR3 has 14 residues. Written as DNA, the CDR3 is TGTGCCAGCAGTTCGGGACAGGGGGCCGGTGAGCAGTTCTTC. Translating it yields CASSSGQGAGEQFF.

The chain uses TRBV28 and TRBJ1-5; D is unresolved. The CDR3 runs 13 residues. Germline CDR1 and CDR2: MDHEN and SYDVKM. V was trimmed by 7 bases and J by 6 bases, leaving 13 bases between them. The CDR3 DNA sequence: TGTGCCAGCATCCTACGGGGAGCTCAGCCCCAGCATTTT. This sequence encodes CASILRGAQPQHF.

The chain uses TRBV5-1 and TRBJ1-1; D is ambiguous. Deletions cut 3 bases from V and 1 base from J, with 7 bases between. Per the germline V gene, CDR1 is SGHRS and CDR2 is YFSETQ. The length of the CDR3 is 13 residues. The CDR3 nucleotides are TGCGCCAGCAGCTCCTCAGGGAACACTGAAGCTTTCTTT. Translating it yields CASSSSGNTEAFF.

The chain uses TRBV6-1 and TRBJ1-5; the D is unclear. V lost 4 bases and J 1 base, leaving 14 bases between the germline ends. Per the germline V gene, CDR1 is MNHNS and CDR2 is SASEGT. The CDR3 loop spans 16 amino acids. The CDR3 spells CASSAETPMSNQPQHF. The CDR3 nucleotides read TGTGCCAGCAGTGCTGAGACACCGATGAGCAATCAGCCCCAGCATTTT.

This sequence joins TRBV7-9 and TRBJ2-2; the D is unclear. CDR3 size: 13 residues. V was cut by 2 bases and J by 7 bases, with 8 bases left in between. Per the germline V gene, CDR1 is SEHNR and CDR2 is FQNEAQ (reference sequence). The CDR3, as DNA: TGTGCCAGCAGCTTAAGGGTCGGCGGGGAGCTGTTTTTT. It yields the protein CASSLRVGGELFF.

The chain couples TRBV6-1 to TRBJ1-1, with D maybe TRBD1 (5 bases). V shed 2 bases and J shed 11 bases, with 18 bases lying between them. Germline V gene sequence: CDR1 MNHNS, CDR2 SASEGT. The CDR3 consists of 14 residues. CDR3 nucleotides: TGTGCCAGCAGTGAAAGGGGAGTACCCCGTGCGGCTTTCTTT. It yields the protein CASSERGVPRAAFF.

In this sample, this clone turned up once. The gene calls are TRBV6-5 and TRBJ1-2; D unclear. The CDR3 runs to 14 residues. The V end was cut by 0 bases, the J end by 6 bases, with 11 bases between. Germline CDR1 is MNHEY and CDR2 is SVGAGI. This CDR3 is CASSYSSQSDGYTF. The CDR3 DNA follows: TGTGCCAGCAGTTACTCGAGCCAGTCGGATGGCTACACCTTC.

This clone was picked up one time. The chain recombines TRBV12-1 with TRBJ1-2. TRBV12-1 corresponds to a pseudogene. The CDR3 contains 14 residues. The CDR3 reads CASSRPLLSRRDTF. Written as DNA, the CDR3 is TGTGCCAGCAGCCGGCCCTTACTCTCCCGCCGGGACACCTTC.

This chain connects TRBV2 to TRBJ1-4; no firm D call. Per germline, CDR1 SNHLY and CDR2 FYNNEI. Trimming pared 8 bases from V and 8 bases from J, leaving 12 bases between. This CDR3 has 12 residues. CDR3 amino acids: CASDRGKEKLFF. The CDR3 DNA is TGTGCCAGCGATAGAGGGAAGGAAAAACTGTTTTTT.

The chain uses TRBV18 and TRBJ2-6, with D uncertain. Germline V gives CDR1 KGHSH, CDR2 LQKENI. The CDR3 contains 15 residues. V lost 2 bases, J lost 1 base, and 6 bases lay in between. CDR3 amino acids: CASSPDISGANVLTF. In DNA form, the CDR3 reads TGTGCCAGCTCACCAGACATTTCTGGGGCCAACGTCCTGACTTTC.

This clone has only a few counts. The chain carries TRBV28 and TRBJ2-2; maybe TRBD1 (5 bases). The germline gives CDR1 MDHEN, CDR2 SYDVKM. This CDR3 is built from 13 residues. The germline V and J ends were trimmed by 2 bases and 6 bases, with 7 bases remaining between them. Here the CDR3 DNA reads TGTGCCAGCAGTTTAATCAGGGCCGGGGAGCTGTTTTTT. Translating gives CASSLIRAGELFF.

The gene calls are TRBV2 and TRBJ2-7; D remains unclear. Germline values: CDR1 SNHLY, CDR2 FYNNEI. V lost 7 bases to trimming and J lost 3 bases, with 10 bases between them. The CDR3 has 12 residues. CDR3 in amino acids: CASMETIYEQYF. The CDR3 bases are TGTGCCAGCATGGAGACGATCTACGAGCAGTACTTC.

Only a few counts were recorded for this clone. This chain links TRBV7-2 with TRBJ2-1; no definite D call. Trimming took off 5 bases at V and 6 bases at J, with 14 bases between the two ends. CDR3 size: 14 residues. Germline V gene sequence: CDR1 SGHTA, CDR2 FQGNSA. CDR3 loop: CASSGQSTFNEQFF. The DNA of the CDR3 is TGTGCCAGCAGCGGCCAAAGCACCTTCAATGAGCAGTTCTTC.

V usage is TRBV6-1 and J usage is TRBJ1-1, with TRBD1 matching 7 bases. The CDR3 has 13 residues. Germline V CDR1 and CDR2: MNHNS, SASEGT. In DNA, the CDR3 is TGTGCTGGGGGGACAGAAGGGAACACTGAAGCTTTCTTT. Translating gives CAGGTEGNTEAFF.

The CDR3: CASSPYTDTQYF. The CDR3, as DNA: TGTGCCAGCAGTCCGTACACAGATACGCAGTATTTT. This chain joins TRBV6-6 and TRBJ2-3; no firm D call. The CDR3 is made up of 12 amino acids. Germline V lookup: CDR1 MNHNY, CDR2 SVGAGI (reference sequence). Trimming left V 5 bases short and J 2 bases short, with 5 bases between.

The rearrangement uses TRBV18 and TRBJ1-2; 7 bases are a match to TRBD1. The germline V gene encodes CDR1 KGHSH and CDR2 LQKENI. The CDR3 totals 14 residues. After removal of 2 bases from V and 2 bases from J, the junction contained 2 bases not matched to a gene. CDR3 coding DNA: TGTGCCAGCTCACCAGGGACAGCAAACTATGGCTACACCTTC. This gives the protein CASSPGTANYGYTF.

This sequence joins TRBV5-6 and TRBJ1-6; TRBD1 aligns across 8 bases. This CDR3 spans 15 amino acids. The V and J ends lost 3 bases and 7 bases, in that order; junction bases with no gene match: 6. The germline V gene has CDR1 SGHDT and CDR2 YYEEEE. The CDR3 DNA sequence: TGTGCCAGCAGCTACCGGGACAGGCTAAATTCACCCCTCCACTTT. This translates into CASSYRDRLNSPLHF.

Written as DNA, the CDR3 is TGTGCCAGCCGCCCCCTCGCGGGGGGGCCGGGTGAGCAGTTCTTC. Protein product: CASRPLAGGPGEQFF. J is TRBJ2-1 and V is TRBV27, with TRBD2 matching over 9 bases. Germline CDR1 is MNHEY and CDR2 is SMNVEV (reference sequence). This CDR3 region has 15 residues. V gave up 8 bases and J gave up 9 bases; unmatched junction bases: 14.

The CDR3 region has the DNA TGTGCCAGCACTGAGGGGGAATGGGCTGAAGCTTTCTTT. It encodes CASTEGEWAEAFF. The J gene is TRBJ1-1, the V gene TRBV25-1; D is possibly TRBD1 (6 bases). The CDR3 extends over 13 amino acids. The germline V gene encodes CDR1 MGHDK and CDR2 SYGVNS. V was pared by 7 bases and J by 6 bases, with 15 bases between. Complete variable domain (other parts from reference TRBV25-1 and TRBJ1-1): EADIYQTPRYLVIGTGKKITLECSQTMGHDKMYWYQQDPGMELHLIHYSYGVNSTEKGDLSSESTVSRIRTEHFPLTLESARPSHTSQYLCASTEGEWAEAFFGQGTRLTVV.

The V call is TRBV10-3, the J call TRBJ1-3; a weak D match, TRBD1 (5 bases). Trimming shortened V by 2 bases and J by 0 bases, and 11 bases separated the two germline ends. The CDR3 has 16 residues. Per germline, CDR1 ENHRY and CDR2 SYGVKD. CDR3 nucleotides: TGTGCCATCAGTGAGGTTAGGGGAGTCTCTGGAAACACCATATATTTT. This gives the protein CAISEVRGVSGNTIYF.

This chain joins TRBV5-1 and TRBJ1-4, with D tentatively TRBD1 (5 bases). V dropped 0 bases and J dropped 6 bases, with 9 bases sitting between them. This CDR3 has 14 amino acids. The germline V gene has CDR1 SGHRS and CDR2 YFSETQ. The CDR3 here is CASSLGGKDEKLFF. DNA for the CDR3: TGCGCCAGCAGCTTGGGGGGGAAAGATGAAAAACTGTTTTTT.

CDR3 residues: CASSWGPLHYEQYF. CDR3 coding DNA: TGTGCCAGCAGCTGGGGGCCCTTACACTACGAGCAGTACTTC. The chain couples TRBV7-8 to TRBJ2-7; maybe TRBD1 (6 bases). This CDR3 has 14 amino acids. Germline V gene data show CDR1 as SGHVS and CDR2 as FQNEAQ. Trimming removed 4 bases from V and 3 bases from J, with 13 bases in between.

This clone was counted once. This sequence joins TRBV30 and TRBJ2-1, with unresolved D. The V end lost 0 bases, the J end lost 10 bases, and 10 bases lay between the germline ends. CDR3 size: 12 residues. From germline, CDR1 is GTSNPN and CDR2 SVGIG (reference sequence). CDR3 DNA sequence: TGTGCCTGGAGTGTACGAGTACGGGAGCAGTTCTTC. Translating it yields CAWSVRVREQFF.

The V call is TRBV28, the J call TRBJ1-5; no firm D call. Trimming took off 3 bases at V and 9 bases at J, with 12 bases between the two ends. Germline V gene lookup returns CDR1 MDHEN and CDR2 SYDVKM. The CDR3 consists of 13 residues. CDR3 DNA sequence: TGTGCCAGCAGTTTGATCACCGGTGGGCCCCAGCATTTT. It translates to CASSLITGGPQHF.